This T cell receptor (beta chain) is drawn from a study of blood T cell repertoires in COVID-19. Study-wide context: Samples came from the United States, Italy and Spain, spanning acute and convalescent COVID-19. T cells, B-cell-depleted T cells, or PBMCs supplied cDNA or gDNA.

The repertoire was sequenced with immunoSEQ multiplex PCR; TCRdb's copy has only in-frame clones and lacks some. The data contain approximately 240,000 clones, approximately 82% of them singletons. CDR1 and CDR2 from the germline V gene are SGHNT and YYREEE (reference sequence). Between the trimmed V and J ends, which lost 4 bases and 14 bases, there was a span of 19 bases. CDR3 length equals 13 residues. The sample taken for sequencing was peripheral blood. This chain connects TRBV5-4 to TRBJ2-1, with D perhaps TRBD2 (5 bases). The receptor's source is a woman of 80 years or more with active or convalescent COVID-19. CDR3 region: CASSNRTARREFF. The DNA of the CDR3 is TGTGCCAGCAGCAACCGGACTGCACGAAGGGAGTTCTTC.